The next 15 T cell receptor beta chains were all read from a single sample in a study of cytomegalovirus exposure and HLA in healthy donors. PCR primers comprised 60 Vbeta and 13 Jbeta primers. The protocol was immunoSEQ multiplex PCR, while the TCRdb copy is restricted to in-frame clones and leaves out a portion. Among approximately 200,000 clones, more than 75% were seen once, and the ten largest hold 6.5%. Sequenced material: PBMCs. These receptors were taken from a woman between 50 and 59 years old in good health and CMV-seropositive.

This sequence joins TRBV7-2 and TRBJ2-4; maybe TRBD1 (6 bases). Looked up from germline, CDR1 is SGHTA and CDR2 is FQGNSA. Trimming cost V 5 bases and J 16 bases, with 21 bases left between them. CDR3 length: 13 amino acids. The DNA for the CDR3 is TGTGCCAGCAGCCCCCAGAGTTCGGGACAACTTTACTTC. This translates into CASSPQSSGQLYF.

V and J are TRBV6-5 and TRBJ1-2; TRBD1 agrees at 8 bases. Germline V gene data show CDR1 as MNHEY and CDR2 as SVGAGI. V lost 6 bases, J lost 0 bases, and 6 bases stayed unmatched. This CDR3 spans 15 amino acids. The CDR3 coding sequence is TGTGCCAGCAGCTTTGGACAGGGAACTAACTATGGCTACACCTTC. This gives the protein CASSFGQGTNYGYTF.

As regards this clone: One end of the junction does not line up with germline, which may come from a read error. In DNA, the CDR3 is TGCGCCAGCAGTCCCCAACCCGGGTTTGGGGCCAACGGCCTGACTTTC. Protein: CASSPQPGFGANGLTF. The genes are TRBV23-1 and TRBJ2-6; D might be TRBD1 (5 bases). TRBV23-1 has ORF status, its function being uncertain. This CDR3 is built from 16 residues.

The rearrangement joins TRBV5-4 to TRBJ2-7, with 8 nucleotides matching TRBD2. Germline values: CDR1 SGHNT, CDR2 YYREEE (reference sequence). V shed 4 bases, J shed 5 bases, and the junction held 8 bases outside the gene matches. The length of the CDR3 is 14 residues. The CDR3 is CASSTGLVGHEQYF. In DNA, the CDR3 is TGTGCCAGCAGCACGGGACTAGTGGGCCACGAGCAGTACTTC.

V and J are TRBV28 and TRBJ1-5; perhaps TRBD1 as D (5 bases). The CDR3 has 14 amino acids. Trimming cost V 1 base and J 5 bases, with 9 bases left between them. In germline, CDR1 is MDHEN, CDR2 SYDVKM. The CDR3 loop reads CASSLFAGYQPQHF. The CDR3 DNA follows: TGTGCCAGCAGTTTATTCGCAGGGTATCAGCCCCAGCATTTT. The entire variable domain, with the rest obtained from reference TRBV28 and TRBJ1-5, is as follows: DVKVTQSSRYLVKRTGEKVFLECVQDMDHENMFWYRQDPGLGLRLIYFSYDVKMKEKGDIPEGYSVSREKKERFSLILESASTNQTSMYLCASSLFAGYQPQHFGDGTRLSIL.

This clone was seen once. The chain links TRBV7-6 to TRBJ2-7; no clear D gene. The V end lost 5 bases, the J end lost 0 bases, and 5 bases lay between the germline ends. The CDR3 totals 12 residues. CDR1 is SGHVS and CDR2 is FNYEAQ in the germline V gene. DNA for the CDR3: TGTGCCAGCAGCCCGAGCTCCTACGAGCAGTACTTC. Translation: CASSPSSYEQYF.

CDR3: CAGSKREEVGELFF. DNA of the CDR3: TGTGCCGGAAGTAAGCGGGAGGAGGTCGGGGAGCTGTTTTTT. The rearrangement links TRBV11-2 to TRBJ2-2; the match to TRBD2 covers 9 bases. J lost 7 bases, V lost 11 bases, and 11 bases had no gene match. This CDR3 region has 14 residues. CDR1 is SGHAT, CDR2 FQNNGV, per germline.

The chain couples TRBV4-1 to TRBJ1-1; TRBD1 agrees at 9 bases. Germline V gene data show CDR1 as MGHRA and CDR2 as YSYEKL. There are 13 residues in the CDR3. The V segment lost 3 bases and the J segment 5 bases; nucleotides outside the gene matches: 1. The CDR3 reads CASSQDRGTEAFF. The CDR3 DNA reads TGCGCCAGCAGCCAGGACAGGGGAACTGAAGCTTTCTTT.

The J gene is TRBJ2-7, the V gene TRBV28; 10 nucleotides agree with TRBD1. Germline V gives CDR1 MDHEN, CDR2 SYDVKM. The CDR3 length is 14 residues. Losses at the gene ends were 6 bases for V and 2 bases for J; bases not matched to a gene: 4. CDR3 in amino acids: CASRKTGGAYEQYF. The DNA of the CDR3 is TGTGCCAGCAGAAAGACAGGGGGCGCCTACGAGCAGTACTTC.

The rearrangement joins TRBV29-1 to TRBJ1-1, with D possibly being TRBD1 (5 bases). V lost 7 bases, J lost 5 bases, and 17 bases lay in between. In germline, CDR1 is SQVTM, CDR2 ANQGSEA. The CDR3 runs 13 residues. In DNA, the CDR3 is TGCAGCGCAATGACAGTATTTGGTACTGAAGCTTTCTTT. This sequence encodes CSAMTVFGTEAFF.

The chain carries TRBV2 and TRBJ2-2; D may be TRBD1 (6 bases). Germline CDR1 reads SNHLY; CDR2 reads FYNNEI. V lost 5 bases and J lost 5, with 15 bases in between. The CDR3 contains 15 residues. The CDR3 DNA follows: TGTGCCAGCAGTAAAAGGGCCCAGGGGACCGGGGAGCTGTTTTTT. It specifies CASSKRAQGTGELFF. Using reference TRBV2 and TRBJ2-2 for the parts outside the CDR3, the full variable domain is EPEVTQTPSHQVTQMGQEVILRCVPISNHLYFYWYRQILGQKVEFLVSFYNNEISEKSEIFDDQFSVERPDGSNFTLKIRSTKLEDSAMYFCASSKRAQGTGELFFGEGSRLTVL.

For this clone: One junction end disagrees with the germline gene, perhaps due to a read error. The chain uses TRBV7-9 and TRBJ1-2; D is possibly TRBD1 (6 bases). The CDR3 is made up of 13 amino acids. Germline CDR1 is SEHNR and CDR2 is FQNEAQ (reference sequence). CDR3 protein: CSSSVDRLQGYTF. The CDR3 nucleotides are TGTTCCAGCAGCGTTGACAGGTTGCAGGGCTACACCTTC.

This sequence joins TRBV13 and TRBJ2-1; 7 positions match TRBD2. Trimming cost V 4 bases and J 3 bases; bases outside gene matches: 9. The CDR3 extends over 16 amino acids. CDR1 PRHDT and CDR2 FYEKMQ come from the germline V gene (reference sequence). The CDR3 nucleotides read TGTGCCAGCAGCTCCCCGACCGGGAGGCTCTACAATGAGCAGTTCTTC. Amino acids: CASSSPTGRLYNEQFF.

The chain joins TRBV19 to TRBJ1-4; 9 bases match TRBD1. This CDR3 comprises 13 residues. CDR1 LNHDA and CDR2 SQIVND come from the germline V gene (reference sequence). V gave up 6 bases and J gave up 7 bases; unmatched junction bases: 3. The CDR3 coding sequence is TGTGCCAGTAGCGGACAGGGGCTTGAAAAACTGTTTTTT. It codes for CASSGQGLEKLFF.

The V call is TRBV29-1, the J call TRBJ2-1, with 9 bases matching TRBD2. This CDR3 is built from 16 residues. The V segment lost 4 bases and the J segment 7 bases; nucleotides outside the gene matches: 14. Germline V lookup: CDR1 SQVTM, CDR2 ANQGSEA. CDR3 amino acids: CSVGLAGSGSWNEQFF. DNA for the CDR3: TGCAGCGTTGGTCTAGCGGGATCCGGTTCGTGGAATGAGCAGTTCTTC.